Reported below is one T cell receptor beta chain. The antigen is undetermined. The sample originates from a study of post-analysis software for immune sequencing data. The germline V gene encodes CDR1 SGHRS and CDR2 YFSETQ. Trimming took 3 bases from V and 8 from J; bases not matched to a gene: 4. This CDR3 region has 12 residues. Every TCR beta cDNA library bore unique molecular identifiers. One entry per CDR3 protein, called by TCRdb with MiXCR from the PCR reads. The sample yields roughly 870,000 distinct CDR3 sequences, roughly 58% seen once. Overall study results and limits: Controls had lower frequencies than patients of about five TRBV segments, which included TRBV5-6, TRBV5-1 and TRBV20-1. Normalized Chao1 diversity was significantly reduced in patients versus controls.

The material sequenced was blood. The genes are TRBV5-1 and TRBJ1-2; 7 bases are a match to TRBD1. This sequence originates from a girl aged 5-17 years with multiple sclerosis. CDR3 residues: CASSWDSQGYTF. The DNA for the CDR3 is TGCGCCAGCAGCTGGGACAGTCAAGGCTACACCTTC.